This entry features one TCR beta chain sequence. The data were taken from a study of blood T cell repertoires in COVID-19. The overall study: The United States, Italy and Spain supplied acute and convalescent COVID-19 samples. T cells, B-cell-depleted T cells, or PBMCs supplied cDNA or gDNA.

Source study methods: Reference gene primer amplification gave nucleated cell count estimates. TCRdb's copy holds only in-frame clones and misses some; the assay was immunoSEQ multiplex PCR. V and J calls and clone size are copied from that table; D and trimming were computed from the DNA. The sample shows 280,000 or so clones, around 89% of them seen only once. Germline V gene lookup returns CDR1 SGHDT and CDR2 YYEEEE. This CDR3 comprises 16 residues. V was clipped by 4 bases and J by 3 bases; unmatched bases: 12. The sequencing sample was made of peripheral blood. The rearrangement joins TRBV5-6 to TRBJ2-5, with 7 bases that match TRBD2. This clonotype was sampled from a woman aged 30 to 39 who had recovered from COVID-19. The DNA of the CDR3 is TGTGCCAGCAGCCCCGTTGGCGGGGGTAGGGAAGAGACCCAGTACTTC. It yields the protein CASSPVGGGREETQYF.